Below, 16 T cell receptor beta chains from the same sample are listed, as sequenced in a study of cytomegalovirus exposure and HLA in healthy donors. Both 60 Vbeta primers and 13 Jbeta primers went into the PCR. Generated by immunoSEQ multiplex PCR, the TCRdb table keeps only in-frame clones and is missing some. The table records 130,000 or so clones, around 87% of them present only once. Sequencing input: PBMCs. The receptors come from a woman aged 25 to 39 in good health and CMV-seronegative.

J is TRBJ1-6 and V is TRBV25-1, with a tentative D call TRBD1 (5 bases). Trimming took 1 base from V and 0 from J, leaving 13 bases between them. CDR3 length equals 18 residues. Per germline, CDR1 MGHDK and CDR2 SYGVNS. CDR3 protein: CASSESPTVSSYNSPLHF. In nucleotides, the CDR3 is TGTGCCAGCAGTGAATCCCCGACAGTGAGCTCCTATAATTCACCCCTCCACTTT.

The V gene is TRBV5-6, the J gene TRBJ2-1; D perhaps matches TRBD1 (6 bases). Trimming took 2 bases from V and 6 from J, leaving 15 bases between them. The V gene's germline CDR1 is SGHDT and CDR2 YYEEEE. The length of the CDR3 is 15 residues. The CDR3 coding sequence is TGTGCCAGCAGCTTTTCTGACAGGTTCCCCAATGAGCAGTTCTTC. Its translation: CASSFSDRFPNEQFF.

The J gene is TRBJ1-2, the V gene TRBV4-3, with TRBD1 matching 7 bases. The ends lost 2 bases at V and 4 bases at J; junction bases unmatched: 7. This CDR3 spans 15 amino acids. CDR1 and CDR2 from the germline V gene are LGHNA and YSLEER. CDR3 sequence: CASSQHPGQLYGYTF. DNA for the CDR3: TGCGCCAGCAGCCAACATCCGGGACAGCTCTATGGCTACACCTTC.

This chain links TRBV28 with TRBJ2-7, with TRBD1 matching 9 bases. Germline V gene sequence: CDR1 MDHEN, CDR2 SYDVKM. The CDR3 has 16 residues. The ends lost 4 bases at V and 5 bases at J; junction bases unmatched: 12. CDR3 bases: TGTGCCAGCAGTTCCCTCAAGACAGGGGGAAACCACGAGCAGTACTTC. Encoded protein: CASSSLKTGGNHEQYF.

The V gene is TRBV7-9, the J gene TRBJ2-3; D gene uncertain. The CDR3 is 12 amino acids. With 2 bases removed from V and 4 bases from J, the gap between germline ends came to 4 bases. Germline CDR1 and CDR2: SEHNR and FQNEAQ (reference sequence). The CDR3 sequence is CASSLSADTQYF. The DNA for the CDR3 is TGTGCCAGCAGCTTAAGCGCAGATACGCAGTATTTT. The full variable domain, completed using reference TRBV7-9 and TRBJ2-3, is DTGVSQNPRHKITKRGQNVTFRCDPISEHNRLYWYRQTLGQGPEFLTYFQNEAQLEKSRLLSDRFSAERPKGSFSTLEIQRTEQGDSAMYLCASSLSADTQYFGPGTRLTVL.

The chain employs TRBV5-1 and TRBJ2-1; a possible D gene is TRBD2 (5 bases). The germline V gene has CDR1 SGHRS and CDR2 YFSETQ. V was cut by 0 bases and J by 6 bases, with 10 bases left in between. CDR3 length equals 14 residues. The CDR3 nucleotides are TGCGCCAGCAGCTTGGGTTTGGGAGTCAATGAGCAGTTCTTC. Residues: CASSLGLGVNEQFF.

As regards this clone: At one of its ends the junction is not consistent with the germline gene, which may arise from a read error. The chain uses TRBV7-2 and TRBJ2-7; tentative D call: TRBD2 (6 bases). Germline CDR1 is SGHTA and CDR2 is FQGNSA. CDR3 size: 13 residues. The CDR3 bases are TGTGCCAGCAGCTTAGGGGACTTCGGGAGTCGGGACTTC. Translated: CASSLGDFGSRDF.

The chain employs TRBV4-3 and TRBJ2-3; the match to TRBD2 covers 9 bases. The CDR3 length is 16 residues. The ends lost 1 base at V and 6 bases at J; junction bases unmatched: 8. The V gene's germline CDR1 is LGHNA and CDR2 YSLEER. CDR3 in amino acids: CASSQVGGREWDTQYF. The DNA for the CDR3 is TGCGCCAGCAGCCAAGTTGGCGGGAGGGAGTGGGATACGCAGTATTTT.

The CDR3, as DNA: TGTGCCAGCAGTTTGGACAGCTATGGCTACACCTTC. Protein product: CASSLDSYGYTF. J is TRBJ1-2 and V is TRBV28; D is perhaps TRBD1 (6 bases). Germline loops: CDR1 MDHEN, CDR2 SYDVKM. V was pared by 3 bases and J by 4 bases, with 6 bases between. CDR3 size: 12 residues.

The rearrangement links TRBV28 to TRBJ2-7; no reliable D call. The length of the CDR3 is 14 residues. Per germline, CDR1 MDHEN and CDR2 SYDVKM. Trimming removed 6 bases from V and 0 bases from J, with 12 bases in between. As DNA, the CDR3 is TGTGCCAGCAGCAGTTGGGCCCTCTCCTACGAGCAGTACTTC. It yields the protein CASSSWALSYEQYF.

V and J are TRBV11-2 and TRBJ2-7; possible D gene TRBD2, 7 bases. Germline assignment: CDR1 SGHAT and CDR2 FQNNGV. Trimming took 5 bases from V and 3 from J, leaving 14 bases between them. The CDR3 has 14 amino acids. CDR3 region: CASSPGGGGYEQYF. In nucleotides, the CDR3 is TGTGCCAGCAGCCCCGGGGGCGGGGGCTACGAGCAGTACTTC.

The CDR3 DNA reads as TGTGCCAGCTCACCAGGGGGACAGAAAACCTACGAGCAGTACTTC. Its translation is CASSPGGQKTYEQYF. The rearrangement links TRBV18 to TRBJ2-5, with 7 nucleotides matching TRBD1. Judging by the DNA end, TRBJ2-7 fits better; the J call may be wrong. The CDR3 consists of 15 residues. The germline gives CDR1 KGHSH, CDR2 LQKENI.

The CDR3 here is CASSARTGVPYNEQFF. The CDR3 bases are TGTGCCAGCAGTGCGCGGACAGGGGTCCCCTACAATGAGCAGTTCTTC. This chain connects TRBV2 to TRBJ2-1; TRBD1 matches at 9 bases. CDR3 length equals 16 residues. V trimming: 4 bases; J trimming: 2 bases; junction bases outside the gene matches: 6. From germline, CDR1 is SNHLY and CDR2 FYNNEI.

The V and J genes are TRBV5-6 and TRBJ2-1; TRBD2 aligns across 11 bases. Trimming removed 4 bases from V and 4 bases from J; junction bases left unmatched: 4. This CDR3 region has 15 residues. The germline gives CDR1 SGHDT, CDR2 YYEEEE. This chain's CDR3 is CASSSTSGGYNEQFF. For the CDR3, the DNA is TGTGCCAGCAGCAGCACTAGCGGGGGATACAATGAGCAGTTCTTC.

The chain employs TRBV28 and TRBJ1-4; 7 bases agree with TRBD1. The CDR3 runs 15 residues. J was trimmed by 6 bases and V by 4 bases; bases with no gene match: 8. Germline V lookup: CDR1 MDHEN, CDR2 SYDVKM. The CDR3 is CASSSQTGFDEKLFF. CDR3 nucleotides: TGTGCCAGCAGTTCCCAGACAGGGTTTGATGAAAAACTGTTTTTT.

The rearrangement links TRBV5-1 to TRBJ1-1; 7 bases are a match to TRBD1. The V and J ends lost 2 bases and 13 bases, in that order; junction bases with no gene match: 14. The CDR3 totals 14 residues. Looked up from germline, CDR1 is SGHRS and CDR2 is YFSETQ. CDR3 in amino acids: CASSFQTGSKSGFF. The CDR3 nucleotides are TGCGCCAGCAGCTTTCAGACAGGGTCCAAATCGGGTTTCTTT.